The entry that follows covers one T cell receptor (beta chain) sequence. Its target is unknown. The entry originates in a study of cytomegalovirus exposure and HLA in healthy donors. Findings and caveats of the study: Around 18,000 TCR beta sequences were associated with HLA alleles at 0.05 false discovery rate in a later analysis. Based on reports, TCR beta sequences accurately predicted HLA-A and HLA-B alleles for most subjects.

The donors, nominally healthy at sampling, likely had unrecorded immune exposures. The CDR3 sequence is 18 residues long. Per germline, CDR1 SGHDN and CDR2 FVKESK. The V and J ends lost 4 bases and 5 bases, in that order; junction bases with no gene match: 18. Primers: 60 Vbeta forward and 13 Jbeta reverse. Sequencing was performed with immunoSEQ multiplex PCR; in TCRdb, only in-frame clones are kept and a portion is missing. Found here are over 110,000 clones, less than 85% of them singletons; the top ten hold around 10%. Sequencing was done on a sample of PBMCs. The chain uses TRBV14 and TRBJ2-7, with 9 nucleotides matching TRBD1. The clonotype comes from a woman aged 45-59 years in good health and CMV-seropositive. The CDR3 DNA reads as TGTGCCAGCAGCCCCCGGACAGGGGTGTCAACTTGGGGACACGAGCAGTACTTC. It is translated as CASSPRTGVSTWGHEQYF.